The entry below gives a single T cell receptor beta chain sequence along with its context. The data belong to a study of shared clonotypes between healthy human individuals. Germline V gene data show CDR1 as SGHRS and CDR2 as YFSETQ. The CDR3 is made up of 16 amino acids. V was clipped by 5 bases and J by 5 bases; unmatched bases: 10. Several immunoSEQ 96-well plates shared each subset's DNA, each plate a replicate. Data came from immunoSEQ multiplex PCR; TCRdb stores just in-frame clones and leaves some out. This sample has some 790,000 clones, with around 77% found just once. Sequencing was done on a sample of memory CD4+ T cells sorted from blood. Subset denoted: CD45RA-negative fraction. The sequence was collected from a woman in her 30s in good health. The chain joins TRBV5-1 to TRBJ2-7; TRBD2 matches at 13 bases. The CDR3 DNA reads as TGCGCCAGCAGAACCATGCCGGGACTAGCGGGAAACGAGCAGTACTTC. Its protein product is CASRTMPGLAGNEQYF.